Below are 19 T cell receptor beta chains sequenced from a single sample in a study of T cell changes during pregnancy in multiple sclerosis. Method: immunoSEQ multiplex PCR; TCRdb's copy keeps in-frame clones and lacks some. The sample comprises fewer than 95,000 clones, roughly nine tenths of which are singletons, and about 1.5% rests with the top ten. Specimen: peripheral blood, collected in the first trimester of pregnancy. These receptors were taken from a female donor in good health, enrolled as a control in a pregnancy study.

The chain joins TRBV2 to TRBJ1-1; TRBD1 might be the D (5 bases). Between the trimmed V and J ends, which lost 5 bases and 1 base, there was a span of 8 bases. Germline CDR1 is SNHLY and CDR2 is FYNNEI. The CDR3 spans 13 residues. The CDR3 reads CASSPQGNTEAFF. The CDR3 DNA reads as TGTGCCAGCAGTCCCCAGGGGAACACTGAAGCTTTCTTT. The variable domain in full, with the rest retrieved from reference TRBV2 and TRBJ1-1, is EPEVTQTPSHQVTQMGQEVILRCVPISNHLYFYWYRQILGQKVEFLVSFYNNEISEKSEIFDDQFSVERPDGSNFTLKIRSTKLEDSAMYFCASSPQGNTEAFFGQGTRLTVV.

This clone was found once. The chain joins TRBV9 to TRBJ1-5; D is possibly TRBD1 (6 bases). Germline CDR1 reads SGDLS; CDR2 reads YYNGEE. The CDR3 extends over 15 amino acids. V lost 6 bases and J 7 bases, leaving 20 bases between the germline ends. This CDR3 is CASNRSTGFTQPQHF. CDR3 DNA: TGTGCCAGCAACCGTAGTACAGGGTTCACCCAGCCCCAGCATTTT.

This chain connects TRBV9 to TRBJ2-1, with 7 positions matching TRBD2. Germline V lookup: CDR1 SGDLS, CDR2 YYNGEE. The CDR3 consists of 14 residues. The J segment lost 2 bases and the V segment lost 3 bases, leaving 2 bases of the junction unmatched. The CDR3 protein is CASSGGTTYNEQFF. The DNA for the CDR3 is TGTGCCAGCAGCGGCGGGACTACCTACAATGAGCAGTTCTTC.

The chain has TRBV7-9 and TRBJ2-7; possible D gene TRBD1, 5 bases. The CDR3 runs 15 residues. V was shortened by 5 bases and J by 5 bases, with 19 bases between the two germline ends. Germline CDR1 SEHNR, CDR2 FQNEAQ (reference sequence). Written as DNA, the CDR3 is TGTGCCAGCAGCGACGGATGGGCAGGGAACGACGAGCAGTACTTC. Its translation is CASSDGWAGNDEQYF.

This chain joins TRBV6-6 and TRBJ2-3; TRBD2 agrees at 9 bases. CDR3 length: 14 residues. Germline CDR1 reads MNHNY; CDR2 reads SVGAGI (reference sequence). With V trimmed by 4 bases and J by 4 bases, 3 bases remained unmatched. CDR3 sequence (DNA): TGTGCCAGCAGTTTAGCGGGAGAGGCAGATACGCAGTATTTT. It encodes CASSLAGEADTQYF.

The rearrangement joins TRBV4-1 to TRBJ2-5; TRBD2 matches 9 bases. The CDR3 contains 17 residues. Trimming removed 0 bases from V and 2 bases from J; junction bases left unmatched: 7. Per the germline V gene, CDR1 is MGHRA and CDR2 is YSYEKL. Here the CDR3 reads CASSQEGLAGDQETQYF. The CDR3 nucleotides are TGCGCCAGCAGCCAAGAGGGGTTAGCGGGAGATCAAGAGACCCAGTACTTC.

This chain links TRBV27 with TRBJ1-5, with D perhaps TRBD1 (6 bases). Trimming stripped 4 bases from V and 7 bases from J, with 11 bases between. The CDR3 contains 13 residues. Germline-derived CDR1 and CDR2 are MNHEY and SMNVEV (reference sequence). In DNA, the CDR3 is TGTGCCAGCAGTTCCCAGGGGAGACAGCCCCAGCATTTT. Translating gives CASSSQGRQPQHF.

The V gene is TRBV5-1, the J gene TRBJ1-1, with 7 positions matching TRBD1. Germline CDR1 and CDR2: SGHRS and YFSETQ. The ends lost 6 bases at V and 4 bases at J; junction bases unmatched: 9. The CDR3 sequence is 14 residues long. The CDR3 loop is CASNEQGLSTEAFF. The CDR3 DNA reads TGCGCCAGCAACGAACAGGGGTTGAGCACTGAAGCTTTCTTT. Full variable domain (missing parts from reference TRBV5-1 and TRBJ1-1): KAGVTQTPRYLIKTRGQQVTLSCSPISGHRSVSWYQQTPGQGLQFLFEYFSETQRNKGNFPGRFSGRQFSNSRSEMNVSTLELGDSALYLCASNEQGLSTEAFFGQGTRLTVV.

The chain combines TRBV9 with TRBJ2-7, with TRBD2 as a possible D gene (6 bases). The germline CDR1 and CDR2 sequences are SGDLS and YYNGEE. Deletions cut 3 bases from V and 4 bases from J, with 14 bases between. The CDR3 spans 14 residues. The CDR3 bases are TGTGCCAGCAGCGCGGGAGCCGAAGGGTACGAGCAGTACTTC. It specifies CASSAGAEGYEQYF.

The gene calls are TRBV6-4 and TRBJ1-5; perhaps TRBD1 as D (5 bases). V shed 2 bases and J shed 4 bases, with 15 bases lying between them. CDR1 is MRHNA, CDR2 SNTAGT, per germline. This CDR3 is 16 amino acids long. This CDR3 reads CASSDKTGDGNQPQHF. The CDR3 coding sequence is TGTGCCAGCAGTGACAAAACGGGGGACGGTAATCAGCCCCAGCATTTT.

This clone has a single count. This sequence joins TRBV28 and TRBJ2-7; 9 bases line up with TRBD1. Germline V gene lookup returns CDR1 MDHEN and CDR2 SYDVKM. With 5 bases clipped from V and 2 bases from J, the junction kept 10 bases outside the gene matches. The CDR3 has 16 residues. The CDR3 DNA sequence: TGTGCCAGCAGTCTACTCCCGGGACAGGGACCCTACGAGCAGTACTTC. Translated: CASSLLPGQGPYEQYF.

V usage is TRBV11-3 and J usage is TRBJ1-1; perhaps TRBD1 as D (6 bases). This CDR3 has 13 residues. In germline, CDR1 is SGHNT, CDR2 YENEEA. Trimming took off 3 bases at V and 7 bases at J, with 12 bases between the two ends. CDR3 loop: CASSFAEGGEAFF. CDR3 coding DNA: TGTGCCAGCAGCTTCGCCGAAGGGGGTGAAGCTTTCTTT.

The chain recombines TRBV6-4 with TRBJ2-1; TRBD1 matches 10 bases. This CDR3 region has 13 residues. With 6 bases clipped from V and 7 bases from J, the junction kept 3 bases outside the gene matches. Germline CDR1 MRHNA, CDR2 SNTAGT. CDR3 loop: CASSRQGANEQFF. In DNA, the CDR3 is TGTGCCAGCAGCCGACAGGGGGCAAATGAGCAGTTCTTC.

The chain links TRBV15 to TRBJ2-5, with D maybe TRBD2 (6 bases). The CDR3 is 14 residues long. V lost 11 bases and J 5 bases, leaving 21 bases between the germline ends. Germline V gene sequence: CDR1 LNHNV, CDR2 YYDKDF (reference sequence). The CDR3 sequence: CAASQRRGAETQYF. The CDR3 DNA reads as TGTGCCGCCTCCCAACGGCGCGGGGCGGAGACCCAGTACTTC.

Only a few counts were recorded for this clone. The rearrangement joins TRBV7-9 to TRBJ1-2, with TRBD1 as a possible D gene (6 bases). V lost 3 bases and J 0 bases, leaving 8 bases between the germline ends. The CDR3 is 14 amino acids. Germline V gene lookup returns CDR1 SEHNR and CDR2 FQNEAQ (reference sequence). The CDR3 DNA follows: TGTGCCAGCAGCTTGCAGGGGACTAACTATGGCTACACCTTC. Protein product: CASSLQGTNYGYTF.

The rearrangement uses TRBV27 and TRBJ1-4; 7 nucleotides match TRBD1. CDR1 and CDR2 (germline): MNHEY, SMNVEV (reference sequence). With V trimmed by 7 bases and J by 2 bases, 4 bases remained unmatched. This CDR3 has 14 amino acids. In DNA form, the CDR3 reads TGTGCCAGCACCACGACAGGGACTAATGAAAAACTGTTTTTT. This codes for CASTTTGTNEKLFF.

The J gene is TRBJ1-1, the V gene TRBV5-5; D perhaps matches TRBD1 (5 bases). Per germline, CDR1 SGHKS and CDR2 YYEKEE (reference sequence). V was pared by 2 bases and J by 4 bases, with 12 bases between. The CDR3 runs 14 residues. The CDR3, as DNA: TGTGCCAGCAGCTTAGGGGCTAGGGGCACTGAAGCTTTCTTT. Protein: CASSLGARGTEAFF.

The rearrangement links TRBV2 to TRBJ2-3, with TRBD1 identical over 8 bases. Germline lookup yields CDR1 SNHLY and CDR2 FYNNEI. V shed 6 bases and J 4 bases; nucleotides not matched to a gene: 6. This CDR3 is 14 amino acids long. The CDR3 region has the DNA TGTGCCAGCAGCCGCGGACAGGGCTCAGATACGCAGTATTTT. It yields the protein CASSRGQGSDTQYF.

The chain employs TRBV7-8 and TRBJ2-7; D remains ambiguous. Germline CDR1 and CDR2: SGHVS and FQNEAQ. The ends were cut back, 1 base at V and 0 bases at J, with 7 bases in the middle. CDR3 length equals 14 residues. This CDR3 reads CASSLVLSSYEQYF. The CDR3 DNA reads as TGTGCCAGCAGCTTAGTCCTGAGCTCCTACGAGCAGTACTTC.